These 15 T cell receptor beta chains originate from one sample sequenced in a study of OX40 agonist ivuxolimab in advanced cancers. The method was immunoSEQ multiplex PCR; TCRdb's version includes in-frame clones alone and lacks a portion of them. The profile shows tens of thousands of clones, approximately 80% of them singletons. Specimen: CD4+ or CD8+ T cells sorted from blood, collected in a trial of the OX40 agonist ivuxolimab. Receptor source: an adult with an advanced solid tumor such as melanoma, head and neck, liver or kidney cancer.

A word on this clone: Relative to the germline gene, one junction end is altered; a read error may explain this. Other DNA sequences in the sample encode the same CDR3. CDR3 bases: TGTGCCAGCAGAGGCGGAATGGGTCCAGATACACAGTATTTT. Translated: CASRGGMGPDTQYF. The chain carries TRBV2 and TRBJ2-3; D remains ambiguous. The CDR3 consists of 14 residues. Germline V gene sequence: CDR1 SNHLY, CDR2 FYNNEI. Variable domain in full (rest from reference TRBV2 and TRBJ2-3): EPEVTQTPSHQVTQMGQEVILRCVPISNHLYFYWYRQILGQKVEFLVSFYNNEISEKSEIFDDQFSVERPDGSNFTLKIRSTKLEDSAMYFCASRGGMGPDTQYFGPGTRLTVL.

The chain has TRBV4-2 and TRBJ2-4; D uncertain. The length of the CDR3 is 15 residues. V was cut by 0 bases and J by 5 bases, with 11 bases left in between. Germline V CDR1 and CDR2: LGHNA, YNFKEQ. CDR3 loop: CASSQEHSRENIQYF. CDR3 nucleotide sequence: TGTGCCAGCAGCCAAGAACATTCCCGAGAAAACATTCAGTACTTC.

The V and J genes are TRBV19 and TRBJ2-5, with D perhaps TRBD1 (5 bases). The length of the CDR3 is 13 residues. Trimming took 6 bases from V and 1 from J, leaving 9 bases between them. Germline CDR1 is LNHDA and CDR2 is SQIVND (reference sequence). CDR3 sequence: CASSRAPQETQYF. The CDR3 DNA is TGTGCCAGTAGCAGGGCCCCCCAAGAGACCCAGTACTTC.

This chain links TRBV5-5 with TRBJ2-5; tentative D call: TRBD2 (5 bases). This CDR3 is 16 amino acids long. V shed 5 bases and J shed 0 bases, with 17 bases lying between them. Germline V gene lookup returns CDR1 SGHKS and CDR2 YYEKEE (reference sequence). DNA of the CDR3: TGTGCCAGCAGTACAAGGGTAGCGACGTACCAAGAGACCCAGTACTTC. Residues: CASSTRVATYQETQYF.

This clone has only a few counts. The chain recombines TRBV7-2 with TRBJ2-6; D unclear. Germline assignment: CDR1 SGHTA and CDR2 FQGNSA. The V end was cut by 5 bases, the J end by 0 bases, with 8 bases between. The CDR3 contains 15 residues. Written as DNA, the CDR3 is TGTGCCAGCAGCCTGGGGAACTCTGGGGCCAACGTCCTGACTTTC. Residues: CASSLGNSGANVLTF.

V and J are TRBV6-4 and TRBJ2-2; D unresolved. Germline values: CDR1 MRHNA, CDR2 SNTAGT. The ends were cut back, 5 bases at V and 1 base at J, with 8 bases in the middle. The CDR3 has 14 residues. In nucleotides, the CDR3 is TGTGCCAGCAGTAGAGAAGAGAACACCGGGGAGCTGTTTTTT. Its protein product is CASSREENTGELFF.

The gene calls are TRBV9 and TRBJ1-1, with no clear D. CDR3 length: 13 amino acids. V was cut by 0 bases and J by 8 bases, with 11 bases left in between. Germline V gene data show CDR1 as SGDLS and CDR2 as YYNGEE. CDR3 sequence (DNA): TGTGCCAGCAGCGTAGAAGGGCCGGGGGAAGCTTTCTTT. Translation gives CASSVEGPGEAFF. The whole variable domain, filled in from reference TRBV9 and TRBJ1-1, reads DSGVTQTPKHLITATGQRVTLRCSPRSGDLSVYWYQQSLDQGLQFLIQYYNGEERAKGNILERFSAQQFPDLHSELNLSSLELGDSALYFCASSVEGPGEAFFGQGTRLTVV.

The V gene is TRBV7-2, the J gene TRBJ2-3, with 7 bases fitting TRBD2. Trimming removed 1 base from V and 4 bases from J; junction bases left unmatched: 5. The CDR3 loop spans 15 amino acids. Germline lookup yields CDR1 SGHTA and CDR2 FQGNSA. The CDR3 protein is CASSLGAGAADTQYF. For the CDR3, the DNA is TGTGCCAGCAGCTTAGGGGCGGGAGCGGCAGATACGCAGTATTTT. Filled out from reference TRBV7-2 and TRBJ2-3, the complete variable domain reads GAGVSQSPSNKVTEKGKDVELRCDPISGHTALYWYRQSLGQGLEFLIYFQGNSAPDKSGLPSDRFSAERTGGSVSTLTIQRTQQEDSAVYLCASSLGAGAADTQYFGPGTRLTVL.

This clone was counted once. The gene calls are TRBV18 and TRBJ1-1; no firm D call. The V and J ends lost 1 base and 1 base respectively, with 4 bases between them. The V gene's germline CDR1 is KGHSH and CDR2 LQKENI. CDR3 size: 13 residues. This CDR3 is CASSPQANTEAFF. In DNA, the CDR3 is TGTGCCAGCTCACCACAGGCGAACACTGAAGCTTTCTTT.

This clone was found a few times. This chain joins TRBV7-3 and TRBJ1-5; 8 positions agree with TRBD1. Trimming removed 5 bases from V and 6 bases from J; junction bases left unmatched: 9. Per the germline V gene, CDR1 is SGHTA and CDR2 is FQGTGA. The CDR3 runs 15 residues. The CDR3 DNA reads as TGTGCCAGCAGCCCTGACAGGGGAGTAGGTCAGCCCCAGCATTTT. It specifies CASSPDRGVGQPQHF. The entire variable domain, with the rest obtained from reference TRBV7-3 and TRBJ1-5, is as follows: GAGVSQTPSNKVTEKGKYVELRCDPISGHTALYWYRQSLGQGPEFLIYFQGTGAADDSGLPNDRFFAVRPEGSVSTLKIQRTERGDSAVYLCASSPDRGVGQPQHFGDGTRLSIL.

The chain carries TRBV5-1 and TRBJ1-2; 10 nucleotides line up with TRBD1. J was trimmed by 2 bases and V by 4 bases; bases with no gene match: 8. The CDR3 is 16 amino acids. Germline values: CDR1 SGHRS, CDR2 YFSETQ. CDR3 bases: TGCGCCAGCAGCGTCGCCGGGACAGGGGCGAACTATGGCTACACCTTC. This encodes CASSVAGTGANYGYTF. Full variable domain (missing parts from reference TRBV5-1 and TRBJ1-2): KAGVTQTPRYLIKTRGQQVTLSCSPISGHRSVSWYQQTPGQGLQFLFEYFSETQRNKGNFPGRFSGRQFSNSRSEMNVSTLELGDSALYLCASSVAGTGANYGYTFGSGTRLTVV.

The V and J genes are TRBV11-2 and TRBJ2-2, with TRBD2 as a possible D gene (6 bases). The germline V gene encodes CDR1 SGHAT and CDR2 FQNNGV. V lost 3 bases and J 6 bases, leaving 14 bases between the germline ends. CDR3 size: 15 residues. CDR3 loop: CASSLGDFGPGELFF. The CDR3 DNA is TGTGCCAGCAGCTTGGGGGACTTCGGACCCGGGGAGCTGTTTTTT.

Only one count was recorded for this clone. The V and J genes are TRBV6-1 and TRBJ2-3; D possibly corresponds to TRBD1 (5 bases). Trimming took 8 bases from V and 8 from J, leaving 20 bases between them. Germline assignment: CDR1 MNHNS and CDR2 SASEGT. This CDR3 is 14 amino acids long. The CDR3 sequence is CASAAGLSIITQYF. The CDR3 DNA reads as TGTGCCAGCGCGGCAGGGCTAAGCATTATTACGCAGTATTTT.

This chain uses TRBV7-9 with TRBJ2-1; 9 bases fit TRBD1. The CDR3 consists of 15 residues. From germline, CDR1 is SEHNR and CDR2 FQNEAQ (reference sequence). V shed 1 base and J 7 bases; nucleotides not matched to a gene: 5. The CDR3 DNA sequence: TGTGCCAGCAGCTTAGAGGGACAGGGAGTAAATGAGCAGTTCTTC. It specifies CASSLEGQGVNEQFF.

This clone turned up a few times. The rearrangement links TRBV19 to TRBJ2-2, with D tentatively TRBD1 or TRBD2 (5 bases each). V lost 3 bases to trimming and J lost 8 bases, with 13 bases between them. The V gene's germline CDR1 is LNHDA and CDR2 SQIVND (reference sequence). The CDR3 sequence is 14 residues long. DNA of the CDR3: TGTGCCAGTAGTATTATCGCAGGGAGAGGGGAGCTGTTTTTT. This codes for CASSIIAGRGELFF.